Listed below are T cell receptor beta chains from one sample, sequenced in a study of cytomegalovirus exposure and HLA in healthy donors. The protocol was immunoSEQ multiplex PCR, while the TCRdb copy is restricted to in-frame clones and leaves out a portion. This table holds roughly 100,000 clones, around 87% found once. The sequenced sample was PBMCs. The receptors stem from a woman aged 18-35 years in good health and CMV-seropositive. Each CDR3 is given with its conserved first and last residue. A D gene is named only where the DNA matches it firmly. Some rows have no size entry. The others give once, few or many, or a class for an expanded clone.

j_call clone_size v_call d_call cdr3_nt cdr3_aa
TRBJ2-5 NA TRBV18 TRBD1 TGTGCCAGCTCACCAAGGGGGAGAGCGACAGGGGCCGGCCAAGAGACCCAGTACTTC CASSPRGRATGAGQETQYF
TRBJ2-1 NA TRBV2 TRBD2 TGTGCCAGCAGGTGGGGCGGGGGAAGAGGTGAGCAGTTCTTC CASRWGGGRGEQFF
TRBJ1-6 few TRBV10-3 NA TGTGCCATCAGTGTTGGGGGGACTAATTCACCCCTCCACTTT CAISVGGTNSPLHF
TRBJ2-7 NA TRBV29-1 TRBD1 TGCAGCGTGCAAACCGGGACAGGGGGAACCTACGAGCAGTACTTC CSVQTGTGGTYEQYF
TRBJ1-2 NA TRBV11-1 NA TGTGCCAGCAGCTTAGATCGGGACTATGGCTACACCTTC CASSLDRDYGYTF
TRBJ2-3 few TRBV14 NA TGTGCCAGCAGCCAAGTTGAGGGAGGCCCTTCACATGATACGCAGTATTTT CASSQVEGGPSHDTQYF
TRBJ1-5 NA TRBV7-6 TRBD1 TGTGCCAGCAGTACAGGGGAGTGGGGGCCCCAGCATTTT CASSTGEWGPQHF
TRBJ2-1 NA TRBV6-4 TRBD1 TGTGCCAGCAGTCGGACAGGGGGAGACAATGAGCAGTTCTTC CASSRTGGDNEQFF
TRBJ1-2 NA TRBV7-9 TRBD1 TGTGCCAGCAGCTATACCGGGACAGGGCCCAACTATGGCTACACCTTC CASSYTGTGPNYGYTF
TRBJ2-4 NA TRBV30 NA TGTGCTTCGGGACTTCCCCAAAACATTCAGTACTTC CASGLPQNIQYF
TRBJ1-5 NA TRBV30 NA TGTGCCTGGAGTCGTCGGGGAGGCAATCAGCCCCAGCATTTT CAWSRRGGNQPQHF
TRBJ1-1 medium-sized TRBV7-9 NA TGTGCCAGCAGCTGGGAAGGGACATCGGCTGAAGCTTTCTTT CASSWEGTSAEAFF
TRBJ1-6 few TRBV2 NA TGTGCCAGTACGGGTGGCTTTTATTCACCCCTCCACTTT CASTGGFYSPLHF
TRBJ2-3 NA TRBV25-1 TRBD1 TGTGCCAGCAGATCCCGGGGACAGGGCCTCACAGATACGCAGTATTTT CASRSRGQGLTDTQYF
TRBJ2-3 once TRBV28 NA TGTGCCAGCAGTTTAGGGGGCCGCACAGATACGCAGTATTTT CASSLGGRTDTQYF
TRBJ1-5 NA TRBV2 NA TGTGCCAGCAGTGATTCAGGGGCCAATCAGCCCCAGCATTTT CASSDSGANQPQHF
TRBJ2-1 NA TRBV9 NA TGTGCCAGCAGCGCTCGACAGTCTACTGCCTACAATGAGCAGTTCTTC CASSARQSTAYNEQFF
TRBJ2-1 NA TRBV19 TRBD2 TGTGCCAGTAGTATAATAGGACTAGGTGCGTATGAGCAGTTCTTC CASSIIGLGAYEQFF
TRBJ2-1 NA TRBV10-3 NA TGTGCCATCAGCCGGGACACCCCCTACAATGAGCAGTTCTTC CAISRDTPYNEQFF
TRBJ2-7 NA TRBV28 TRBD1 TGTGCCAGCAAAGGACAGGGGTACTACGAGCAGTACTTC CASKGQGYYEQYF
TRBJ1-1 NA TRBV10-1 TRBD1 TGCGCCAGCAGTGAGTCGTACAGGGGGACTGAAGCTTTCTTT CASSESYRGTEAFF
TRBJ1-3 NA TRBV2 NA TGTGCCAGCAGGACACCGGCTGGAAACACCATATATTTT CASRTPAGNTIYF
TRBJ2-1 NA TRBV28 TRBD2 TGTGCCAGCAGTTTATTCCCAACGGGAGGACCCTACAATGAGCAGTTCTTC CASSLFPTGGPYNEQFF
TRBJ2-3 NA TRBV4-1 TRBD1 TGCGCCAGCAGCCAACAGGGGGCGCGCACAGATACGCAGTATTTT CASSQQGARTDTQYF
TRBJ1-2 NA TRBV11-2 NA TGTGCCAGCAGCTACGACGGACAGCAGCTTTATGGCTACACCTTC CASSYDGQQLYGYTF
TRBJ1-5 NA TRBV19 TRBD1 TGTGCCAGTAGTATAGGTCCCCGGGACAGGGGGCGCGGGGGCAATCAGCCCCAGCATTTT CASSIGPRDRGRGGNQPQHF
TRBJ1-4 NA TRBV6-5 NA TGTGCCAGCAGTTACGTCAGGGCCGCCGAAAAACTGTTTTTT CASSYVRAAEKLFF
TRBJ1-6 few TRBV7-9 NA TGTGCCAGCAGCTTAGAACCTGTCGGCGGGCAGGTCCGGTCACCCCTCCACTTT CASSLEPVGGQVRSPLHF
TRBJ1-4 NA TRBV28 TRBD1 TGTGCCAGCAGCTCGACAGGGATCAATGAAAAACTGTTTTTT CASSSTGINEKLFF
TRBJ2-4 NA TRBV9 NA TGTGCCAGCAGCGTAGGCAGTTCAAACATTCAGTACTTC CASSVGSSNIQYF
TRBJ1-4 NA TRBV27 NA TGTGCCAGCAGAGGGGGGGGAACGTCCCCGTATAATGAAAAACTGTTTTTT CASRGGGTSPYNEKLFF
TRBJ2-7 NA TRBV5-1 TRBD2 TGCGCCAGCAGCTTGAACAGCGGGGGCCCCTACGAGCAGTACTTC CASSLNSGGPYEQYF
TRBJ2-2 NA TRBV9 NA TGTGCCAGCAGCCCGTGGACTCAGGGGACCGGGGAGCTGTTTTTT CASSPWTQGTGELFF
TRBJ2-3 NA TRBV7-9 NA TGTGCCAGCAGCCATCCAGATACGCAGTATTTT CASSHPDTQYF
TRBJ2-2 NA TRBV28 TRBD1 TGTGCCAGCAGCAAATATCCCGGGACAGGGGGTTACGGGGAGCTGTTTTTT CASSKYPGTGGYGELFF
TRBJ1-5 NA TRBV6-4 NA TGTGCCAGCAGCGCGGACAGTAGCAATCAGCCCCAGCATTTT CASSADSSNQPQHF